Listed below are T cell receptor beta chains from one sample, sequenced in a study of blood T cell repertoires in COVID-19. Profiling relied on immunoSEQ multiplex PCR, and the TCRdb table lists in-frame clones only, not all of them. The data show under 450,000 clones, with around 89% seen just once and under 2% held by the top ten. The specimen sequenced was peripheral blood. The receptors derive from a woman in her thirties or forties with COVID-19, enrolled during active disease. CDR3s include the opening cysteine and the closing phenylalanine or tryptophan. Each record gives: D gene, V gene, J gene, clone size, CDR3 protein, CDR3 DNA. D genes are given only for firm matches. Clone size is stated in some rows and not others, as once, few, many or a class when expanded.

>TRBD1|TRBV18|TRBJ1-5|few
CASSHRGHSGQPQHF
TGTGCCAGCTCACACAGGGGGCATTCGGGGCAGCCCCAGCATTTT
>NA|TRBV20-1|TRBJ1-2|once
CSAPRYYGYTF
TGCAGTGCCCCGCGGTACTATGGCTACACCTTC
>TRBD1|TRBV12-3/TRBV12-4|TRBJ2-1|once
CATRNTGGNEQFF
TGTGCCACCCGTAACACAGGGGGCAATGAGCAGTTCTTC
>TRBD1|TRBV28|TRBJ1-4|once
CASRRGDRVGKLFF
TGTGCCAGCAGGCGGGGTGACAGGGTAGGAAAACTGTTTTTT
>NA|TRBV19|TRBJ2-2|NA
CASSSTRPGELFF
TGTGCCAGTTCCTCGACGAGGCCCGGGGAGCTGTTTTTT
>NA|TRBV10-3|TRBJ2-3|NA
CAISERTAIKNTQYF
TGTGCCATCAGTGAAAGGACAGCTATAAAAAATACGCAGTATTTT
>NA|TRBV27|TRBJ2-7|NA
CASSPGTAPEQYF
TGTGCCAGCAGCCCTGGGACTGCCCCAGAGCAGTACTTC
>TRBD2|TRBV6-5|TRBJ2-3|NA
CASSYQSGVPRLDF
TGTGCCAGCAGTTACCAAAGCGGGGTACCTAGGTTAGATTTT
>NA|TRBV19|TRBJ2-7|NA
CASKVAVFSSYEQYF
TGTGCCAGTAAGGTAGCGGTCTTTAGCTCCTACGAGCAGTACTTC
>NA|TRBV3-1/TRBV3-2|TRBJ1-4|NA
CASSQVRQSEKLFF
TGTGCCAGCAGCCAAGTTCGACAGAGCGAAAAACTGTTTTTT
>NA|TRBV2|TRBJ1-6|NA
CASRPQGSSYNSPLHF
TGTGCCAGCAGACCTCAGGGGAGCTCCTATAATTCACCCCTCCACTTT
>NA|TRBV6-5|TRBJ2-1|NA
CASSYSGSSYNEQFF
TGTGCCAGCAGTTACAGCGGAAGCTCCTACAATGAGCAGTTCTTC
>TRBD1|TRBV6-4|TRBJ1-5|NA
CASRYKLDRGRDSNQPQHF
TGTGCCAGCAGATACAAGTTAGACAGGGGAAGGGATAGCAATCAGCCCCAGCATTTT
>NA|TRBV6-2/TRBV6-3|TRBJ1-1|NA
CASSRSGGVFYTEAFF
TGTGCCAGCAGTCGCTCGGGAGGGGTGTTCTACACTGAAGCTTTCTTT
>NA|TRBV5-8|TRBJ1-1|once
CASSLEEGGSTEAFF
TGTGCCAGCAGCTTGGAGGAGGGAGGGAGCACTGAAGCTTTCTTT
>TRBD1|TRBV5-1|TRBJ2-7|NA
CASSADRGGDEQYF
TGCGCCAGCAGCGCCGACAGGGGTGGTGACGAGCAGTACTTC
>TRBD1|TRBV12-3/TRBV12-4|TRBJ1-4|NA
CASSFDRGLKLFF
TGTGCCAGCAGTTTCGACAGGGGGCTGAAACTGTTTTTT
>NA|TRBV27|TRBJ2-7|NA
CASSLSPPGYEQYF
TGTGCCAGCAGTTTATCCCCACCCGGCTACGAGCAGTACTTC
>NA|TRBV19|TRBJ1-4|NA
CASSIDNRRNEKLFF
TGTGCCAGTAGTATAGATAACAGACGAAATGAAAAACTGTTTTTT
>TRBD1|TRBV28|TRBJ2-7|once
CASRPGQPREQYF
TGTGCCAGCCGACCGGGACAGCCCAGAGAGCAGTACTTC
>NA|TRBV7-3|TRBJ2-7|NA
CASSPNTGHEQYF
TGTGCCAGCAGCCCTAACACAGGGCATGAGCAGTACTTC
>NA|TRBV27|TRBJ1-2|NA
CASGRLSHGYTF
TGTGCCAGCGGCCGACTCAGTCACGGCTACACCTTC